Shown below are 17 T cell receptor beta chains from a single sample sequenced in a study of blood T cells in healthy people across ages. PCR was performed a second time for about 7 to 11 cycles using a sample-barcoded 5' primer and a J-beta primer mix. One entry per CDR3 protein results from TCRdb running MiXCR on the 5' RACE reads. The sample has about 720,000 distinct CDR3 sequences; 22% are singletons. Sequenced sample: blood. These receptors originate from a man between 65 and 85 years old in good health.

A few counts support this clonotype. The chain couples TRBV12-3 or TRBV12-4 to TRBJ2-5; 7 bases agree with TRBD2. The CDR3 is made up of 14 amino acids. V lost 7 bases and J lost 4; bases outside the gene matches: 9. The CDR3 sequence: CASTPGGWLETQYF. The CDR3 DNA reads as TGTGCCAGCACTCCCGGGGGGTGGCTAGAGACCCAGTACTTC.

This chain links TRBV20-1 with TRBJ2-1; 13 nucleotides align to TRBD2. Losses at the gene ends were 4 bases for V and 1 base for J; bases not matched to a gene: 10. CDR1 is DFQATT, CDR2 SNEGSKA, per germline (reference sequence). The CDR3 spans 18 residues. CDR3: CSATTPGLAGASYNEQFF. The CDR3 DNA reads TGCAGTGCTACCACTCCCGGACTAGCGGGGGCGTCCTACAATGAGCAGTTCTTC.

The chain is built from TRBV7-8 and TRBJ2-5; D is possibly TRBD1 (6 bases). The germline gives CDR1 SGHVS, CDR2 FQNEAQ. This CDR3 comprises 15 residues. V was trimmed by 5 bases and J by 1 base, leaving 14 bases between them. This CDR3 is CASSPQGMSQETQYF. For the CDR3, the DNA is TGTGCCAGCAGCCCCCAGGGGATGTCCCAAGAGACCCAGTACTTC.

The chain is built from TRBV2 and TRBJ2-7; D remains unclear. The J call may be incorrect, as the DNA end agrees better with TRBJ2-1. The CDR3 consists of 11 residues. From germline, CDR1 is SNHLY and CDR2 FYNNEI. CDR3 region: CASGVYNEQFF. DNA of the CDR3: TGTGCCAGCGGAGTATACAATGAGCAGTTCTTC.

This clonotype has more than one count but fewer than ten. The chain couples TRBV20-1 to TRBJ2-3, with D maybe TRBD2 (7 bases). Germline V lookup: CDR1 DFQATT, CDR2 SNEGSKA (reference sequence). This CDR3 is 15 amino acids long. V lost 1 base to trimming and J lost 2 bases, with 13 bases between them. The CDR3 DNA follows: TGCAGTGCTAGAGCATGGGGGGGCGTCACAGATACGCAGTATTTT. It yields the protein CSARAWGGVTDTQYF.

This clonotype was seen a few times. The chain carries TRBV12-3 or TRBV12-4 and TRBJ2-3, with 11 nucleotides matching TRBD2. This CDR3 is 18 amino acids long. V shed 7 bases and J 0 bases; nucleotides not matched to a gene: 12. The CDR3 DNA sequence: TGTGCCAGCACCGAGGCCGGGACTAGCGGAACTAGCACAGATACGCAGTATTTT. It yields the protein CASTEAGTSGTSTDTQYF.

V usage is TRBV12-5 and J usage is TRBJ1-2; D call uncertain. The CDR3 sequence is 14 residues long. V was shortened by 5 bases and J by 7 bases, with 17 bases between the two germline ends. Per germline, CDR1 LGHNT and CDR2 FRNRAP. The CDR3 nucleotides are TGTGCTAGTGGTCCGGGCCCCGGCTTTTCTGGCTACACCTTC. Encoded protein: CASGPGPGFSGYTF.

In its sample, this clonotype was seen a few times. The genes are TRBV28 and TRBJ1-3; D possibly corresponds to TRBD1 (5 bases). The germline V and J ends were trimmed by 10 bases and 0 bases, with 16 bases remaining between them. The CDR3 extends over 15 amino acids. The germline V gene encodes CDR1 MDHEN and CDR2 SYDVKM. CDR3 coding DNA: TGTGCCACCGGGTTACAGGTGCTCTCTGGAAACACCATATATTTT. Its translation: CATGLQVLSGNTIYF.

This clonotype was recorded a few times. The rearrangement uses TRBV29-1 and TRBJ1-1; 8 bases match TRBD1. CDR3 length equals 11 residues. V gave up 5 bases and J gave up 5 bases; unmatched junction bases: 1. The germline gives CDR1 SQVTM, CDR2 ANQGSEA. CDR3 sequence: CSVYRGTEAFF. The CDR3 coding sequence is TGCAGCGTTTACAGGGGGACTGAAGCTTTCTTT.

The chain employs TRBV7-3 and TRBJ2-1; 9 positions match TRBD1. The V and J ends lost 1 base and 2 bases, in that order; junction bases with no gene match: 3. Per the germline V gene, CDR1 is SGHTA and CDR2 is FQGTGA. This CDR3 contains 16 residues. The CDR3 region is CASSLRGQGTYNEQFF. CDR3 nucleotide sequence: TGTGCCAGCAGCTTAAGGGGACAGGGTACCTACAATGAGCAGTTCTTC.

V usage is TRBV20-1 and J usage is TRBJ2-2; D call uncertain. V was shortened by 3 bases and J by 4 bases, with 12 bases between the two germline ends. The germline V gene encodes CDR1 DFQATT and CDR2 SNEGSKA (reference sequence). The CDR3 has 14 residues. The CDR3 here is CSARDYDITGELFF. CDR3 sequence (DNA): TGCAGTGCTAGGGATTACGATATCACCGGGGAGCTGTTTTTT.

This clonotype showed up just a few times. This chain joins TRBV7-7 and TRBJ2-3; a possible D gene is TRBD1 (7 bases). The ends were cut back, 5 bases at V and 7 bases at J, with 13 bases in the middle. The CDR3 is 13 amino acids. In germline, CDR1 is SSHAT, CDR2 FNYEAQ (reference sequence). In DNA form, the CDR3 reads TGTGCCAGCAGCCAGGGGGGTCCTAATACGCAGTATTTT. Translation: CASSQGGPNTQYF.

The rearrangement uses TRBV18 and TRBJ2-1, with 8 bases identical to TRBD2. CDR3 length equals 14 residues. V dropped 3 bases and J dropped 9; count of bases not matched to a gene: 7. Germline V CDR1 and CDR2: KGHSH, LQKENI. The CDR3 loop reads CASSPPGAGAEQFF. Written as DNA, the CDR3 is TGTGCCAGCTCACCCCCGGGAGCGGGAGCTGAGCAGTTCTTC.

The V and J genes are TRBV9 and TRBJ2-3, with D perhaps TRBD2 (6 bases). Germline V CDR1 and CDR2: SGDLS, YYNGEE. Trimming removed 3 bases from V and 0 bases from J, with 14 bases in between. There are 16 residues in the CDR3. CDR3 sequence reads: CASSAKAGPSTDTQYF. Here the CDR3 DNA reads TGTGCCAGCAGCGCTAAAGCGGGTCCTAGCACAGATACGCAGTATTTT.

CDR3 loop: CASSREGSRTDTQYF. The DNA of the CDR3 is TGTGCCAGCAGTCGAGAAGGGTCGAGGACAGATACGCAGTATTTT. The V gene is TRBV6-5, the J gene TRBJ2-3, with D unresolved. The CDR3 contains 15 residues. Germline V lookup: CDR1 MNHEY, CDR2 SVGAGI. V lost 5 bases and J lost 3, with 15 bases in between.

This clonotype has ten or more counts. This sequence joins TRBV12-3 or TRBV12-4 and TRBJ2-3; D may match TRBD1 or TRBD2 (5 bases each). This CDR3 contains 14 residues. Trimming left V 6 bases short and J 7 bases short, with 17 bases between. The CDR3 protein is CASRETGPGYTQYF. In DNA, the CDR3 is TGTGCCAGCAGAGAGACGGGGCCCGGATATACGCAGTATTTT.

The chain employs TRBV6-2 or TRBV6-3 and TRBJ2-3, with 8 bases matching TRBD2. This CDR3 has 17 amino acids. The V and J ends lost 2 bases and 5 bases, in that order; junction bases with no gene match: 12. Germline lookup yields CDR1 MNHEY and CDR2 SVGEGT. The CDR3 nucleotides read TGTGCCAGCAGTTACCTCCGGGAAGCGGGAGACGAAGATACGCAGTATTTT. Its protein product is CASSYLREAGDEDTQYF.